What follows is one TCR beta chain and its context. Antigen specificity is unknown. The CDR3 runs 14 residues. CDR1 is SQVTM and CDR2 is ANQGSEA in the germline V gene. Losses at the gene ends were 7 bases for V and 7 bases for J; bases not matched to a gene: 11. These data are taken from a study of response to subunit inactivated influenza vaccine. From the RT-PCR reads, TCRdb called clonotypes with MiXCR, one entry per CDR3 protein. The sample lists roughly 160,000 distinct CDR3 sequences; around 10% were seen once. Points from the study as a whole: Each seasonal influenza vaccination recruits few new T cells, the authors suggested.

The material sequenced was CD8+ T cells sorted from PBMCs, taken less than 25 months after vaccination. The TCR was taken from a man between 50 and 69 years old who received an inactivated influenza vaccine. The V and J genes are TRBV29-1 and TRBJ2-3; 10 bases are a match to TRBD2. For the CDR3, the DNA is TGCAGCGCCCTAGCGGGAGTTGAGTTAAATACGCAGTATTTT. Amino acids: CSALAGVELNTQYF.